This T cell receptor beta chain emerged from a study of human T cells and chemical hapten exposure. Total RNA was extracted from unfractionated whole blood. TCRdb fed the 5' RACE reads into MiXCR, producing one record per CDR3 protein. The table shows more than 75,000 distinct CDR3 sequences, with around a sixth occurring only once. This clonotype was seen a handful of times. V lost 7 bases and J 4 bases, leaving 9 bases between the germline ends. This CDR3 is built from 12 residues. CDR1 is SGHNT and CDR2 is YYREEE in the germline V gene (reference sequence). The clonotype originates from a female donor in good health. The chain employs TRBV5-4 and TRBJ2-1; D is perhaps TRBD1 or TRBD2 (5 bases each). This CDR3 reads CASGDPYNEQFF. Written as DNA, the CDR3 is TGTGCCAGCGGGGACCCTTACAATGAGCAGTTCTTC.